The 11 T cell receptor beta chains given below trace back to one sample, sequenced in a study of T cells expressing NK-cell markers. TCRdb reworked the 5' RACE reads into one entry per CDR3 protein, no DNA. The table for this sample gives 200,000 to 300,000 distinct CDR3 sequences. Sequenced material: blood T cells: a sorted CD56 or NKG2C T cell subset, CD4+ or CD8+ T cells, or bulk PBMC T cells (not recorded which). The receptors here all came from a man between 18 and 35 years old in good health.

The CDR3: CASSPAQGTGNTIYF. The J gene is TRBJ1-3, the V gene TRBV18. The CDR3 has 15 amino acids. The germline gives CDR1 KGHSH, CDR2 LQKENI.

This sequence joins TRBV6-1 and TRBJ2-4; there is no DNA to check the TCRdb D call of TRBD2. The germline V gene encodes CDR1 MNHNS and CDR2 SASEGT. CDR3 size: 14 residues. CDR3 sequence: CATSGGVAKNIQYF.

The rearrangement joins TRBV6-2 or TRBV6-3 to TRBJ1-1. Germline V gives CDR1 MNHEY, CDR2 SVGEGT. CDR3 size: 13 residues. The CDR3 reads CASKREVNTEAFF.

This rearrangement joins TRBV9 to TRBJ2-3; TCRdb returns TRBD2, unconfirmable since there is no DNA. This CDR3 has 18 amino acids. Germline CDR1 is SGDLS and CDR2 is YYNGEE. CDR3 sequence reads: CASSVEGSGSTYTDTQYF.

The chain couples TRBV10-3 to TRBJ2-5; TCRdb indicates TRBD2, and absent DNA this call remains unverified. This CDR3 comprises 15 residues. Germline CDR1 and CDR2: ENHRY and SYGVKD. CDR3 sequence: CAISGASGPQETQYF.

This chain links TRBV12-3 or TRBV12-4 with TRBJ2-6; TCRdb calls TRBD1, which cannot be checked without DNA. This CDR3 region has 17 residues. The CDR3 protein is CASSNPGRISGANVLTF.

The CDR3 sequence: CSAILAGNVGEQFF. The chain carries TRBV20-1 and TRBJ2-1; the D call from TCRdb, TRBD2, cannot be confirmed without DNA. CDR1 and CDR2 from the germline V gene are DFQATT and SNEGSKA (reference sequence). The CDR3 has 14 amino acids.

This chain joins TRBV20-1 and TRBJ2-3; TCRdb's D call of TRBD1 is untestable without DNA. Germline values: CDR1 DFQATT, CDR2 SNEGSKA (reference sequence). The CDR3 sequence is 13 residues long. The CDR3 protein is CSYRGPRTDTQYF.

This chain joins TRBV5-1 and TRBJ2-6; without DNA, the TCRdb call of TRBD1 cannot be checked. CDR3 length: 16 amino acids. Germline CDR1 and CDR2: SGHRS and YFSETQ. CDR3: CASSPVEASGANVLTF.

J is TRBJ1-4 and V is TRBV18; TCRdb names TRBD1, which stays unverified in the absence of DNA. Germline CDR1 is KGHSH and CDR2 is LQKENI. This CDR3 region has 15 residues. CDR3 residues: CASSPGQTTNEKLFF.

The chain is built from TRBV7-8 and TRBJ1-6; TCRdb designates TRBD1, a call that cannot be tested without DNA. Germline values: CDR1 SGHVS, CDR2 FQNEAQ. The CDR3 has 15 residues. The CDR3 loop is CASSHFWTGDSPLHF.